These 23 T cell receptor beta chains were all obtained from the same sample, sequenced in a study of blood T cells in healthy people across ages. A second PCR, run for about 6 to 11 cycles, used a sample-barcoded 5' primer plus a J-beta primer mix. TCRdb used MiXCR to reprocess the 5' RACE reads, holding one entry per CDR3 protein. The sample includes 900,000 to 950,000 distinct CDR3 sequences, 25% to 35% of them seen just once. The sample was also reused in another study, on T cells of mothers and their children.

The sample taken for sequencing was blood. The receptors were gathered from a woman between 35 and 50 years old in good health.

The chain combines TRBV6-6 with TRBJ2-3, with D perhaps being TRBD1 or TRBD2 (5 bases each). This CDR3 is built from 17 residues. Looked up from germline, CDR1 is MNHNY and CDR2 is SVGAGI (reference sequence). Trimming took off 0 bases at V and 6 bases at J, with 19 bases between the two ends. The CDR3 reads CASSYSVSGTPADTQYF. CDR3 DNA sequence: TGTGCCAGCAGTTACTCAGTATCCGGGACCCCGGCGGATACGCAGTATTTT.

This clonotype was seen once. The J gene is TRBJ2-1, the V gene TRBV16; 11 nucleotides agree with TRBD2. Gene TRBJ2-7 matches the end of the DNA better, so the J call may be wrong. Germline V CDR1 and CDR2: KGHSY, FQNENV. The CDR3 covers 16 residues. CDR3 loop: CASSQSASGGYNEQYF. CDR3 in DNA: TGTGCCAGCAGCCAATCGGCTAGCGGGGGGTACAATGAGCAGTACTTC.

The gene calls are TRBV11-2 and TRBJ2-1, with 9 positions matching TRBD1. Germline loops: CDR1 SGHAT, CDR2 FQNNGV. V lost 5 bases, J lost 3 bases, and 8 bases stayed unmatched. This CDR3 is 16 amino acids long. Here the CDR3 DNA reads TGTGCCAGCAGCCACCAGGGACAGGGTCTCTACAATGAGCAGTTCTTC. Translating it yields CASSHQGQGLYNEQFF.

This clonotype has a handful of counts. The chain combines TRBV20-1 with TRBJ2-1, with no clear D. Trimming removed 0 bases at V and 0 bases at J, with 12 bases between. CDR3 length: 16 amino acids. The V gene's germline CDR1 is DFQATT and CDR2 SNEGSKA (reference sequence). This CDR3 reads CSARDQGSRSYNEQFF. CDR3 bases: TGCAGTGCTAGAGATCAAGGCTCCCGCTCCTACAATGAGCAGTTCTTC.

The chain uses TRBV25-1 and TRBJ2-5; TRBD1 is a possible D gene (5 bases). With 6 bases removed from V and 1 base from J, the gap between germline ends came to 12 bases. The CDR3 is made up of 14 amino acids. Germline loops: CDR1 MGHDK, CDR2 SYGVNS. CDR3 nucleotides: TGTGCCAGCAGGGACGGACATATCCAAGAGACCCAGTACTTC. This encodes CASRDGHIQETQYF.

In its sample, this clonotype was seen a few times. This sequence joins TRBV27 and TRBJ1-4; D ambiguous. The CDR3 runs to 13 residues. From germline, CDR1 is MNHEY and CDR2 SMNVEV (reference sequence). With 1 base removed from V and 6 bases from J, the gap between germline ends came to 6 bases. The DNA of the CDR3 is TGTGCCAGCAGTTTATTTCAGGATGAAAAACTGTTTTTT. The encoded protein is CASSLFQDEKLFF.

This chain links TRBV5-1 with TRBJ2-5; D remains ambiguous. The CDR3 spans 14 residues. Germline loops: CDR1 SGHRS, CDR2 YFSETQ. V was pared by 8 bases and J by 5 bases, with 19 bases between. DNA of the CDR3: TGCGCCAGTCGCATGGGAACGATGGTGGAGACCCAGTACTTC. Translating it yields CASRMGTMVETQYF.

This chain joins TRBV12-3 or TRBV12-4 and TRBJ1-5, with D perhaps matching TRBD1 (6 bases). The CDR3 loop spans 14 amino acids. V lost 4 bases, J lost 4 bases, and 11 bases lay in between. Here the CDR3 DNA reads TGTGCCAGCAGTTCCTTCAGGGGAAATCAGCCCCAGCATTTT. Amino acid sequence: CASSSFRGNQPQHF.

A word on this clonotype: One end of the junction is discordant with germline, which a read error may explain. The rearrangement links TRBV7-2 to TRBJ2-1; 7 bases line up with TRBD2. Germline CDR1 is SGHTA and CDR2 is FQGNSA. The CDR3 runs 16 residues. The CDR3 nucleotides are TGTGCCAGCAGCTTAGGGGGAGGGGTATCCAGCAATAAGCAGTTCTTC. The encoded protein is CASSLGGGVSSNKQFF.

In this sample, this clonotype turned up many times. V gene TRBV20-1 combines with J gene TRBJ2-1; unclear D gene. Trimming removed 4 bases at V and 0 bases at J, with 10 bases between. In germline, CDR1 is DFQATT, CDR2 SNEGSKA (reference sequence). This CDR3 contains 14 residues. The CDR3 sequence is CSATDIRSYNEQFF. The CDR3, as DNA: TGCAGTGCTACTGACATCCGCTCCTACAATGAGCAGTTCTTC.

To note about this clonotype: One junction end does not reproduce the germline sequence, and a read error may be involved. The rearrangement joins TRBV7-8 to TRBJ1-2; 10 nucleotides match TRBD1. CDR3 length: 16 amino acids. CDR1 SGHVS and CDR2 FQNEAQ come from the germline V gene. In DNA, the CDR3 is TGTGCCAGCAGCCCGGGACAGGGGCTAACGAACTGTGGCTACACCTTC. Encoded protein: CASSPGQGLTNCGYTF.

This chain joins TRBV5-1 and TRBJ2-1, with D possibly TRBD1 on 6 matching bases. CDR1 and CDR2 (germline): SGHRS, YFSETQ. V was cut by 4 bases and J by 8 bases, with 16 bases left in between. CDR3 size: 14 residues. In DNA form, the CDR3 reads TGCGCCAGCAGCCAGTTACAGGGTCGGGATGAGCAGTTCTTC. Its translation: CASSQLQGRDEQFF.

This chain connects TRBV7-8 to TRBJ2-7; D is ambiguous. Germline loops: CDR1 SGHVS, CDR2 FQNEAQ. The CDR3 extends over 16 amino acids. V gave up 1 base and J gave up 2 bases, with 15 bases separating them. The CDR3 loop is CASSLVKVTMAYEQYF. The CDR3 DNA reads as TGTGCCAGCAGCTTAGTGAAAGTGACAATGGCCTACGAGCAGTACTTC.

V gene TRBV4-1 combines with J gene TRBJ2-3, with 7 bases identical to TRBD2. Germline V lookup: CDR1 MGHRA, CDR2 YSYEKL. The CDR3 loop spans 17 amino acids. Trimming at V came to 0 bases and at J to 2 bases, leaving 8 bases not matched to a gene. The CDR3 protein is CASSQDRWGGPTDTQYF. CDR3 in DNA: TGCGCCAGCAGCCAAGATCGGTGGGGGGGACCCACAGATACGCAGTATTTT.

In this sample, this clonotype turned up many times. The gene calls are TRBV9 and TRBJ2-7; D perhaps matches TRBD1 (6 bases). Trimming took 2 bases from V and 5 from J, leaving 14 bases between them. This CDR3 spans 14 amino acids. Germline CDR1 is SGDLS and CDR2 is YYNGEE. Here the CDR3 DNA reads TGTGCCAGCAGCGTGGGGCAGGGGTTCAACGAGCAGTACTTC. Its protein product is CASSVGQGFNEQYF.

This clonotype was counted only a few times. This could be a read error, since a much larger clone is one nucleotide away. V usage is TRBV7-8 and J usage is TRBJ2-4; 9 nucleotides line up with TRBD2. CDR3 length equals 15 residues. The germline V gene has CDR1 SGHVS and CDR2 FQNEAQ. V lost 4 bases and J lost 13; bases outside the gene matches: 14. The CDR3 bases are TGTGCCAGCAGCTCGCGGGGGGGCCTGTACAATGAGCAGTACTTC. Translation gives CASSSRGGLYNEQYF. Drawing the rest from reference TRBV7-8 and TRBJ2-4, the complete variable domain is GAGVSQSPRYKVAKRGQDVALRCDPISGHVSLFWYQQALGQGPEFLTYFQNEAQLDKSGLPSDRFFAERPEGSVSTLKIQRTQQEDSAVYLCASSSRGGLYNEQYFGAGTRLSVL.

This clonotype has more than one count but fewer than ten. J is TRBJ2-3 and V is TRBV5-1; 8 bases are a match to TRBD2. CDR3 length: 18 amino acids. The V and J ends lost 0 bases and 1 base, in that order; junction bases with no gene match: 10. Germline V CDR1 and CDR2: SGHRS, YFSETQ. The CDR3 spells CASSLGRAGESGTDTQYF. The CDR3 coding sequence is TGCGCCAGCAGCTTGGGGAGAGCGGGGGAGTCGGGCACAGATACGCAGTATTTT.

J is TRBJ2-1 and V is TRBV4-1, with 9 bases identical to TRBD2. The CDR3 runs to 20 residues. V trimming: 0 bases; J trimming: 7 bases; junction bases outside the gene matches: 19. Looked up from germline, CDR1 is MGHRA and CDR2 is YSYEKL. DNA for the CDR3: TGCGCCAGCAGCCAAGATCCTGATGAAGTTGCGGGGGGGCCGGAGAATGAGCAGTTCTTC. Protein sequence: CASSQDPDEVAGGPENEQFF.

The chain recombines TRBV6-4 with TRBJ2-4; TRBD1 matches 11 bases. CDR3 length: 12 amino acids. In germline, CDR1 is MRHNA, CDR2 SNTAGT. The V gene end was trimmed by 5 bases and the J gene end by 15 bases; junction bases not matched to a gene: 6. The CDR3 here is CASSSDRGRRYF. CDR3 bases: TGTGCCAGCAGTTCGGACAGGGGGCGAAGGTACTTC.

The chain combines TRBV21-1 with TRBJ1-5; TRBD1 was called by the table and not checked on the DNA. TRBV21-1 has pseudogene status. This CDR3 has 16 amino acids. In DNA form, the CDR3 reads TGTGCCAGCAGCAAAGCTTGCCCAGGGTGGGATCAGCCCCAGCATTTT. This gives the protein CASSKACPGWDQPQHF.

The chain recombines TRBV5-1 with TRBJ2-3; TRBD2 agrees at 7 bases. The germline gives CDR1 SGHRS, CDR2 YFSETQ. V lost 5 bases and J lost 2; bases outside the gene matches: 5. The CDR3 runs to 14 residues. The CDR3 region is CASRTRGDTDTQYF. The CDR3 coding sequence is TGCGCCAGCAGGACCCGGGGGGACACAGATACGCAGTATTTT.

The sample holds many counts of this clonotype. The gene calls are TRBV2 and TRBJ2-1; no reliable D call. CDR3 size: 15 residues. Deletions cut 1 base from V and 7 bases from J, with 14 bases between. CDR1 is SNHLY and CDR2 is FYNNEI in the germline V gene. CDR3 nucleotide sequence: TGTGCCAGCAGTGAAGACTGGCGAGGCGTGAATGAGCAGTTCTTC. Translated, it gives CASSEDWRGVNEQFF.

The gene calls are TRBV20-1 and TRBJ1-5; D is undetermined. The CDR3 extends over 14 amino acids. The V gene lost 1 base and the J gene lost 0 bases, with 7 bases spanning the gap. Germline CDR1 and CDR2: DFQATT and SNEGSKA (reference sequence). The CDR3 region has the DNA TGCAGTGCTAGAGCTGGCAGTAGCAATCAGCCCCAGCATTTT. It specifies CSARAGSSNQPQHF.